The following is a T cell receptor (beta chain) sequence with its context. This specimen belongs to a study of shared clonotypes between healthy human individuals. Using immunoSEQ multiplex PCR, the repertoire was profiled, and TCRdb retains in-frame clones only, with some absent. The sample includes approximately 530,000 clones, roughly 95% of them seen just once. Sequenced input: naive CD4+ T cells sorted from blood. Described subset: CD45RA+ positively selected. This receptor was taken from a woman in her twenties or thirties in good health.

This CDR3 is CASSMSLGNEQFF. CDR3 in DNA: TGCGCCAGCAGCATGTCACTGGGGAATGAGCAGTTCTTC. The chain uses TRBV5-1 and TRBJ2-1; D gene ambiguous. The germline V gene has CDR1 SGHRS and CDR2 YFSETQ. The CDR3 covers 13 residues. Trimming took 4 bases from V and 7 from J, leaving 12 bases between them.